This T cell receptor beta chain came from a study of CD8+ T cells in alopecia areata. Notes on the study in general: Just one nonresponder means the tie between baseline CD8+ expansion and response stays uncertain. In lesional scalp, particularly from alopecia totalis/universalis, clonality was higher than in normal scalp.

A remark on this clone: What it binds is unknown.

Specified treatment: oral pan-JAK inhibitor, 5-10 mg twice daily. There are 14 residues in the CDR3. After removal of 2 bases from V and 4 bases from J, the junction contained 0 bases not matched to a gene. Germline-derived CDR1 and CDR2 are MNHNY and SVGAGI (reference sequence). Following extraction, RNA underwent reverse transcription to cDNA, which served as the sequencing template. Sequenced by immunoSEQ multiplex PCR; TCRdb stores in-frame clones only, minus some. The sample holds around 170,000 clones, approximately 51% seen once. Specimen: CD8+ T cells sorted from blood, collected around week 53, from a patient treated with tofacitinib. The gene calls are TRBV6-6 and TRBJ2-3; 10 positions agree with TRBD1. This sequence was found in a human donor with alopecia areata. CDR3 sequence (DNA): TGTGCCAGCAGTTACGGGACAGGGGCAGATACGCAGTATTTT. Its protein product is CASSYGTGADTQYF.